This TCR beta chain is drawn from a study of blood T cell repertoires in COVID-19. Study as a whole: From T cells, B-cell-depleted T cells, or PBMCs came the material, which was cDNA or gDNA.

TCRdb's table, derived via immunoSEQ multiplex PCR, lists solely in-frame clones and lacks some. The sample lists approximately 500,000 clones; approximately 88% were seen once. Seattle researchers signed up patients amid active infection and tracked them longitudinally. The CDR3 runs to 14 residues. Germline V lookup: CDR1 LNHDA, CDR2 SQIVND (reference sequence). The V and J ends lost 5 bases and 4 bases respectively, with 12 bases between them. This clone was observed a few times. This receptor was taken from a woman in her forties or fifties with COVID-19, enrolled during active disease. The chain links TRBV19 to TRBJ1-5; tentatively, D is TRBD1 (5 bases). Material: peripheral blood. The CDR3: CASSQGDSNQPQHF. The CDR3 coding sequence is TGTGCCAGTAGTCAAGGGGATAGTAATCAGCCCCAGCATTTT.